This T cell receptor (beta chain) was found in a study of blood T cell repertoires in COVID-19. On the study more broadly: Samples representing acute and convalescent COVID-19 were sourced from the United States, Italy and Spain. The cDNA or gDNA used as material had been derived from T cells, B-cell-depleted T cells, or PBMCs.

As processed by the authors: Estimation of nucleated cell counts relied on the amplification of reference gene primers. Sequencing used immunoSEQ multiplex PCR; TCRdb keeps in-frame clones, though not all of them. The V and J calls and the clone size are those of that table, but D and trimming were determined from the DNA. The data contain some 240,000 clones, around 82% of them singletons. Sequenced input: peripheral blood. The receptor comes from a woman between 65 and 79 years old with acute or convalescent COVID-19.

Here the CDR3 reads CASSSRADHRSGANVLTF. DNA of the CDR3: TGTGCCAGCAGTTCCCGAGCGGACCATCGCTCTGGGGCCAACGTCCTGACTTTC. J is TRBJ2-6 and V is TRBV27, with TRBD2 as a possible D gene (5 bases). This CDR3 has 18 residues. Trimming left V 4 bases short and J 0 bases short, with 16 bases between. The V gene's germline CDR1 is MNHEY and CDR2 SMNVEV (reference sequence).